Each of the 6 T cell receptor beta chains below was sequenced from the same sample in a study of shared clonotypes between healthy human individuals. Using immunoSEQ multiplex PCR, the repertoire was profiled, and TCRdb retains in-frame clones only, with some absent. The sample yields a few hundred thousand clones, more than 95% seen once. What was sequenced was naive CD4+ T cells sorted from blood. As for subset: CD45RA+ positively selected. Source of these receptors: a woman aged 25 to 39 in good health.

This clone was seen a single time. The chain uses TRBV5-1 and TRBJ2-4; TRBD1 matches at 12 bases. The trim removed 0 bases at V and 2 bases at J, leaving 6 bases unmatched. This CDR3 region has 18 residues. Germline CDR1 reads SGHRS; CDR2 reads YFSETQ. CDR3: CASSLAGTGGSTKNIQYF. DNA for the CDR3: TGCGCCAGCAGCTTGGCCGGGACAGGGGGCTCGACCAAAAACATTCAGTACTTC.

The rearrangement links TRBV4-1 to TRBJ2-5; 11 bases align to TRBD2. From germline, CDR1 is MGHRA and CDR2 YSYEKL. The CDR3 consists of 16 residues. V gave up 2 bases and J gave up 5 bases; unmatched junction bases: 7. The CDR3 DNA follows: TGCGCCAGCAGCCAATTGCTAGCGGGAGGAGGGGAGACCCAGTACTTC. Translating gives CASSQLLAGGGETQYF.

The chain combines TRBV5-1 with TRBJ1-1; D remains ambiguous. The CDR3 is 13 residues long. Germline-derived CDR1 and CDR2 are SGHRS and YFSETQ. V lost 1 base and J 4 bases, leaving 8 bases between the germline ends. CDR3 sequence: CASSLPGGTEAFF. CDR3 DNA sequence: TGCGCCAGCAGCTTGCCGGGTGGCACTGAAGCTTTCTTT. The full variable domain, with the rest looked up from reference TRBV5-1 and TRBJ1-1, is KAGVTQTPRYLIKTRGQQVTLSCSPISGHRSVSWYQQTPGQGLQFLFEYFSETQRNKGNFPGRFSGRQFSNSRSEMNVSTLELGDSALYLCASSLPGGTEAFFGQGTRLTVV.

The chain joins TRBV19 to TRBJ1-5, with 9 bases aligning to TRBD1. The CDR3 is 15 residues long. The J segment lost 5 bases and the V segment lost 4 bases, leaving 6 bases of the junction unmatched. Per germline, CDR1 LNHDA and CDR2 SQIVND (reference sequence). This chain's CDR3 is CASSTTGGGYQPQHF. The CDR3, as DNA: TGTGCCAGTAGTACGACAGGGGGTGGATATCAGCCCCAGCATTTT.

The chain employs TRBV19 and TRBJ2-5, with D possibly TRBD2 on 6 matching bases. The length of the CDR3 is 15 residues. V was trimmed by 1 base and J by 6 bases, leaving 15 bases between them. Germline assignment: CDR1 LNHDA and CDR2 SQIVND (reference sequence). The CDR3 loop reads CASSIGGVATKTQYF. The CDR3 nucleotides are TGTGCCAGTAGTATAGGCGGGGTGGCCACGAAGACCCAGTACTTC. Filled out from reference TRBV19 and TRBJ2-5, the complete variable domain reads DGGITQSPKYLFRKEGQNVTLSCEQNLNHDAMYWYRQDPGQGLRLIYYSQIVNDFQKGDIAEGYSVSREKKESFPLTVTSAQKNPTAFYLCASSIGGVATKTQYFGPGTRLLVL.

The chain is built from TRBV11-2 and TRBJ1-1; D remains ambiguous. Between the trimmed V and J ends, which lost 4 bases and 1 base, there was a span of 4 bases. This CDR3 has 12 residues. CDR1 is SGHAT and CDR2 is FQNNGV in the germline V gene. The CDR3 reads CASSWGNTEAFF. The CDR3 DNA sequence: TGTGCCAGCAGCTGGGGGAACACTGAAGCTTTCTTT.